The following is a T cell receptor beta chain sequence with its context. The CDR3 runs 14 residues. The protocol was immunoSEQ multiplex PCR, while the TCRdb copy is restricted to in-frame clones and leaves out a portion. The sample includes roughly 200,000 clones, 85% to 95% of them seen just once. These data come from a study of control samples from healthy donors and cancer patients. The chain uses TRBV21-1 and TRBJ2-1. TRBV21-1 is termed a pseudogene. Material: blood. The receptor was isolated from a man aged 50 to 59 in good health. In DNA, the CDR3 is TGTGCCAGCAGCAACGCGCCGGATTACAATGAGCAGTTCTTC. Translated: CASSNAPDYNEQFF.